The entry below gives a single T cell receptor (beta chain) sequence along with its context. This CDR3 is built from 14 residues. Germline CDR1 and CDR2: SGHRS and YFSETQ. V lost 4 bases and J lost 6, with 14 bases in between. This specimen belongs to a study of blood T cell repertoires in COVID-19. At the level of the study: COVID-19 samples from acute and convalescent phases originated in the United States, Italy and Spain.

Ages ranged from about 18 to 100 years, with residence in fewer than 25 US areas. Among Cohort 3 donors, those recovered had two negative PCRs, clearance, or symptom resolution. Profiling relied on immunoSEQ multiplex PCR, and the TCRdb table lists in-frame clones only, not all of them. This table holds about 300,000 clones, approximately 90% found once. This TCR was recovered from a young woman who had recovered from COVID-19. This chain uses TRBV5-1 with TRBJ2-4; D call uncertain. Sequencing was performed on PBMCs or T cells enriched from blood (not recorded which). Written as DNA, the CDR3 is TGCGCCAGCAGCCCCTCGGGTCGCTCAAACATTCAGTACTTC. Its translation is CASSPSGRSNIQYF.